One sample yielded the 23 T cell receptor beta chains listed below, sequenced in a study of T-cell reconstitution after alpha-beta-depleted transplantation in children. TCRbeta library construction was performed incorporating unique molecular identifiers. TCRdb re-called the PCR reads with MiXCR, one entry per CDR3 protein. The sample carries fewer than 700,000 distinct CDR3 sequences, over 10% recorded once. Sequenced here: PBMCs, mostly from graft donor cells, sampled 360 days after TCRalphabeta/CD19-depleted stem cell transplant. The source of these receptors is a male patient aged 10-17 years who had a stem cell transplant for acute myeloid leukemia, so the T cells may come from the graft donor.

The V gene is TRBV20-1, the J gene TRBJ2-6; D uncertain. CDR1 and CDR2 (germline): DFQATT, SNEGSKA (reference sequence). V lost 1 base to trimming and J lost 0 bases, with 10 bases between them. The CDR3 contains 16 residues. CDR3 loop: CSARGISNSGANVLTF. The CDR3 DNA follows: TGCAGTGCTAGAGGGATTTCGAACTCTGGGGCCAACGTCCTGACTTTC.

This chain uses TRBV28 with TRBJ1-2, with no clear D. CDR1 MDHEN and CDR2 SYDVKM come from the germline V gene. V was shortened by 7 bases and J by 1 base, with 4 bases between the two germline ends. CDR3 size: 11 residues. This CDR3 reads CASTFNYGYTF. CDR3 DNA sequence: TGTGCCAGCACTTTTAACTATGGCTACACCTTC.

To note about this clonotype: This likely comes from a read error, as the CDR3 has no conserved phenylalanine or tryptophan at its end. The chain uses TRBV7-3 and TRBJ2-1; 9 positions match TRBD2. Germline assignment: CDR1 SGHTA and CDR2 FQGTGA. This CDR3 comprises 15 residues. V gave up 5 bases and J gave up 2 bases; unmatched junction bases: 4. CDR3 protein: CASSPLAGAYNEQFL. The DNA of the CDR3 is TGTGCCAGCAGCCCTTTAGCGGGAGCCTACAATGAGCAGTTCTTG.

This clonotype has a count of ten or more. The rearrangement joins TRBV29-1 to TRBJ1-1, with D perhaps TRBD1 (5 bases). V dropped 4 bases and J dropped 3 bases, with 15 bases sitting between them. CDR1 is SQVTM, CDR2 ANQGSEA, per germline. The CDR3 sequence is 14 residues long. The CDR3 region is CSVGGSGQYTEAFF. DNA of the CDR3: TGCAGCGTTGGCGGTTCAGGGCAGTACACTGAAGCTTTCTTT.

The CDR3 loop reads CSVAFGQGAWSRRYEQYF. CDR3 DNA sequence: TGCAGCGTTGCCTTCGGACAGGGGGCGTGGAGTAGGCGCTACGAGCAGTACTTC. The chain combines TRBV29-1 with TRBJ2-7; TRBD1 matches at 11 bases. Per germline, CDR1 SQVTM and CDR2 ANQGSEA. The junction had 17 bases not matched to a gene; V was cut back by 4 bases and J by 3 bases. This CDR3 is built from 18 residues.

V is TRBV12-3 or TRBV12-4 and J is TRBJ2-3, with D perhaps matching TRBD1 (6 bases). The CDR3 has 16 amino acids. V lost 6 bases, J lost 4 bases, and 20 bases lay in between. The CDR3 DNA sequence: TGTGCCAGCAGCCGCCGACAGGTCCTTTTGCCAGATACGCAGTATTTT. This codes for CASSRRQVLLPDTQYF.

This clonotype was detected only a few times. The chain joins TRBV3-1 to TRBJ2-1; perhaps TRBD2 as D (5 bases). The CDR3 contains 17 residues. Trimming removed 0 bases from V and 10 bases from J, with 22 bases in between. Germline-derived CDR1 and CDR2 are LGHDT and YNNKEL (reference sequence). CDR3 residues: CASSQDPSGVRIREQFF. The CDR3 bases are TGTGCCAGCAGCCAAGATCCGAGCGGAGTGCGGATCAGGGAGCAGTTCTTC.

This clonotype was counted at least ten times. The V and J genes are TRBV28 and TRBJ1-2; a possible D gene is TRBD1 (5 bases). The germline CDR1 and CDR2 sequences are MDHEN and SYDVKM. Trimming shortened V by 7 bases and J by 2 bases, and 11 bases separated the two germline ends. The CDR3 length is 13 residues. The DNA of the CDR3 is TGTGCCAGCACCCTTCCAGGGAACTATGGCTACACCTTC. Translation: CASTLPGNYGYTF.

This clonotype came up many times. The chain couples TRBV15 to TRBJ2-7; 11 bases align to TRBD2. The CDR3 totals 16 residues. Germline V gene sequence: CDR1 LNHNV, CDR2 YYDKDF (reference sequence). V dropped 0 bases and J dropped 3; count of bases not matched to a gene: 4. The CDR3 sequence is CATSRDRTSGSYEQYF. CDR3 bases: TGTGCCACCAGCAGAGATCGAACTAGCGGGAGCTACGAGCAGTACTTC.

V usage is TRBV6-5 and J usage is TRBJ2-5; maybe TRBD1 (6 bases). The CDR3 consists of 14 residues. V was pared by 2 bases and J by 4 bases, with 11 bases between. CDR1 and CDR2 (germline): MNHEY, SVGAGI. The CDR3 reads CASSYGLGGETQYF. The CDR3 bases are TGTGCCAGCAGTTACGGTCTAGGGGGAGAGACCCAGTACTTC.

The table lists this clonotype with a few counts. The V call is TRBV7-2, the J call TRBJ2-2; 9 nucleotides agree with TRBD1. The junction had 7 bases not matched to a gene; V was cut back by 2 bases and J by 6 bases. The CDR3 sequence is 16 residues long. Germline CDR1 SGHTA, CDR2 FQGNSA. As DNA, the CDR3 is TGTGCCAGCAGCTTACTTGGGACAGGGAATGCCGGGGAGCTGTTTTTT. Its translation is CASSLLGTGNAGELFF.

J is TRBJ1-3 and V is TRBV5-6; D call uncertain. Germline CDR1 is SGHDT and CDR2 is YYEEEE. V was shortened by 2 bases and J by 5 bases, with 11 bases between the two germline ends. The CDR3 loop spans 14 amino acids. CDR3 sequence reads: CASSFWRFRNTIYF. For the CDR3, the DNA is TGTGCCAGCAGCTTCTGGAGGTTCAGAAACACCATATATTTT.

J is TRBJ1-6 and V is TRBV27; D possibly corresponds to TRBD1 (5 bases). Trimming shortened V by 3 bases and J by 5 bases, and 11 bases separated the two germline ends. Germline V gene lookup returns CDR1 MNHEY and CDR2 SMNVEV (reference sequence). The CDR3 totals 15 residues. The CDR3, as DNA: TGTGCCAGCAGTTTGTGGGGACTAAATAATTCACCCCTCCACTTT. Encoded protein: CASSLWGLNNSPLHF.

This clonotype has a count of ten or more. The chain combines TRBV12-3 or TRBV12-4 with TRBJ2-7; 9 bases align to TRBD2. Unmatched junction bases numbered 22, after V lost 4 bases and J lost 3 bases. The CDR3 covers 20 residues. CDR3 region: CASSSEVNPRLAGPFYEQYF. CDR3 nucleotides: TGTGCCAGCAGTTCCGAGGTAAATCCGAGGCTAGCGGGACCCTTCTACGAGCAGTACTTC.

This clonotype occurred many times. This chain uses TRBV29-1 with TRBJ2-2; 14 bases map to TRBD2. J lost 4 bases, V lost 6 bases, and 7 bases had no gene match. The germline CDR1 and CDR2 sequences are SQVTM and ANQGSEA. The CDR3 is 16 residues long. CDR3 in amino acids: CSVRLAGGPGTGELFF. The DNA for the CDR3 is TGCAGCGTCAGACTAGCGGGAGGGCCGGGCACCGGGGAGCTGTTTTTT.

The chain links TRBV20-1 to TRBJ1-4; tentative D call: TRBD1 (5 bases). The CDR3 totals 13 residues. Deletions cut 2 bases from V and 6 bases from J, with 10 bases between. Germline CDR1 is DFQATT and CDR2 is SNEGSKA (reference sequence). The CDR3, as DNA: TGCAGTGCTAGAAGCAGGGAGTATGAAAAACTGTTTTTT. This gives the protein CSARSREYEKLFF.

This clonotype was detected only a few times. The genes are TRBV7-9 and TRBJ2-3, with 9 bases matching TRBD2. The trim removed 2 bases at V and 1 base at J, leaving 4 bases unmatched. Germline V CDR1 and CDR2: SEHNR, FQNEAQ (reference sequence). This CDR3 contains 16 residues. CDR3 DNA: TGTGCCAGCAGCTTAAGTAGCGGGAGTCGCACAGATACGCAGTATTTT. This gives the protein CASSLSSGSRTDTQYF.

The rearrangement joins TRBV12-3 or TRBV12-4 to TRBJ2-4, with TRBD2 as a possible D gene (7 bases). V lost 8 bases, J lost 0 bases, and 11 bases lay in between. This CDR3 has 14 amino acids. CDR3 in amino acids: CASLGGEAKNIQYF. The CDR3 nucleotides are TGTGCCAGCCTAGGGGGGGAAGCCAAAAACATTCAGTACTTC.

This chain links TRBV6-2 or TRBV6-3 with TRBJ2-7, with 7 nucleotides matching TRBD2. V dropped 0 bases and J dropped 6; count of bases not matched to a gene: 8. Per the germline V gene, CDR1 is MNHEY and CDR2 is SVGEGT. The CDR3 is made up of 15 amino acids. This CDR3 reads CASSYSEGRALEQYF. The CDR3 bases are TGTGCCAGCAGTTACTCGGAGGGGAGGGCCCTCGAGCAGTACTTC.

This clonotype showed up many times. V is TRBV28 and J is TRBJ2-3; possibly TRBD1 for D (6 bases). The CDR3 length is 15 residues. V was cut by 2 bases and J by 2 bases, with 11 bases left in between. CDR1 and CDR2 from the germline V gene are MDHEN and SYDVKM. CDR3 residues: CASSLGGLLTDTQYF. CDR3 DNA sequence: TGTGCCAGCAGTTTAGGGGGCCTACTCACAGATACGCAGTATTTT.

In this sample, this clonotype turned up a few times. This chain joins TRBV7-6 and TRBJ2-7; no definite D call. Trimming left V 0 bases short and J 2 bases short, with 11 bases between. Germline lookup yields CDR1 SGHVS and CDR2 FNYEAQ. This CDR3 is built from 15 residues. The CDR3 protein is CASSLATAYPYEQYF. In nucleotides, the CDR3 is TGTGCCAGCAGCTTAGCTACGGCCTATCCCTACGAGCAGTACTTC.

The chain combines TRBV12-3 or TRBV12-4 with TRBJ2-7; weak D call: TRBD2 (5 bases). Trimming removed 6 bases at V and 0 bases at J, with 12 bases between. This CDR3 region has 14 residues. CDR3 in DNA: TGTGCCAGCAGCCCTAGCCGAAGCTCCTACGAGCAGTACTTC. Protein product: CASSPSRSSYEQYF.

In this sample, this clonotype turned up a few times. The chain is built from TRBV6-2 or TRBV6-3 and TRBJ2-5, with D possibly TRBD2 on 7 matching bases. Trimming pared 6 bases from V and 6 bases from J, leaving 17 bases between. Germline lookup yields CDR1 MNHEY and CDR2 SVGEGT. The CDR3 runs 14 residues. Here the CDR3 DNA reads TGTGCCAGCAGCCCCTGGGGGGGCGAACAGACCCAGTACTTC. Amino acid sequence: CASSPWGGEQTQYF.